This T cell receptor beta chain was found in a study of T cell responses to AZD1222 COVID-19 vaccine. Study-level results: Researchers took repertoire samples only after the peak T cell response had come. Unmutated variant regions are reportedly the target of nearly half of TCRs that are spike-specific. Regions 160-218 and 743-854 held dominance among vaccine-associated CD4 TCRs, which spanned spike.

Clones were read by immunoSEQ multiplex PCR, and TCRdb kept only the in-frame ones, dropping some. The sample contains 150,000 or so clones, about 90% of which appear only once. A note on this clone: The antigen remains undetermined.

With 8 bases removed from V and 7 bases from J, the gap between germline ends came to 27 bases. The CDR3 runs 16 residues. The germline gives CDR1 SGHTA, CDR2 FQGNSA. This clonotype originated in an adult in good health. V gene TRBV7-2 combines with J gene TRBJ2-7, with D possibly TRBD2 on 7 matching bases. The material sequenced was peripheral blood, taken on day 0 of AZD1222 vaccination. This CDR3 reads CASGAEGGMVYGEQYF. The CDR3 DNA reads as TGTGCCAGCGGGGCTGAGGGGGGGATGGTCTACGGAGAGCAGTACTTC.